The present TCR beta chain was sequenced within a study of blood T cell repertoires in COVID-19. Background on the study: Donors in the United States, Italy and Spain gave samples during acute or convalescent COVID-19. Sources were T cells, B-cell-depleted T cells, or PBMCs; the material itself was cDNA or gDNA.

The authors' processing: Amplification from reference gene primers served as the basis for estimated nucleated cell counts. This table comes from immunoSEQ multiplex PCR, and its TCRdb copy is limited to in-frame clones, with some not included. V, J and clone size are those of that table, while D and trimming were read from the DNA. Found here are approximately 210,000 clones, 85% to 90% of them singletons; the top ten hold approximately 10%. Germline lookup yields CDR1 SGDLS and CDR2 YYNGEE. There are 17 residues in the CDR3. Trimming removed 3 bases at V and 7 bases at J, with 20 bases between. Seattle participants joined during active infection and were tracked over time.

Sequencing was carried out using peripheral blood. This receptor was identified in a man in his forties or fifties with COVID-19, enrolled during active disease. The chain uses TRBV9 and TRBJ1-6; tentative D call: TRBD1 (5 bases). CDR3 nucleotide sequence: TGTGCCAGCAGCGCCGAGCCGGGTGCGGGGCCCAATTCACCCCTCCACTTT. Protein: CASSAEPGAGPNSPLHF.